This TCR beta chain appears in the sequencing data of a study of blood T cell repertoires in COVID-19. As for the study in general: Samples representing acute and convalescent COVID-19 were sourced from the United States, Italy and Spain. T cells, B-cell-depleted T cells, or PBMCs supplied cDNA or gDNA.

V was trimmed by 2 bases and J by 4 bases, leaving 11 bases between them. Germline V gene lookup returns CDR1 SGHAT and CDR2 FQNNGV. CDR3 length: 14 residues. In the source study's methods: Nucleated cell counts were estimated from reference gene primer amplification. TCRdb's copy holds only in-frame clones and misses some; the assay was immunoSEQ multiplex PCR. That table gives V, J and clone size, and the DNA gave D and trimming. The sample has approximately 250,000 clones; 84% are singletons. This receptor was identified in a middle-aged man who had recovered from COVID-19. The chain uses TRBV11-2 and TRBJ1-2; perhaps TRBD1 as D (5 bases). Sequencing was done on a sample of peripheral blood. The CDR3, as DNA: TGTGCCAGCAGCTTATCAGGGCTAAGCTATGGCTACACCTTC. Its translation: CASSLSGLSYGYTF.